Described below is a single T cell receptor beta chain sequence and its context. Its antigen is unidentified. These data are taken from a study of T cell repertoires in cytomegalovirus infection. The wider study: It was recently identified HLA-C-restricted and well-studied HLA-B-restricted CMV epitopes that the study used. Based on public TCR beta signatures, there were indications of CMV infection and of a matching HLA type.

Each CDR3 protein gets one entry after TCRdb re-called the reads with MiXCR. Altogether 370,000 or so distinct CDR3 sequences are present, just under 35% being singletons, with the ten largest covering approximately 13%. V was pared by 3 bases and J by 3 bases, with 2 bases of the junction left unmatched. Germline CDR1 and CDR2: DFQATT and SNEGSKA (reference sequence). This CDR3 comprises 13 residues. Study observations and caveats: The ex vivo response was dominated by HLA-C-restricted CMV-specific TCR beta clonotypes. Carriage of CMV together with the relevant HLA was identifiable through cumulative public TCR beta family frequency.

V is TRBV20-1 and J is TRBJ2-7; TRBD2 matches at 10 bases. This receptor was taken from a human donor in good health (CMV status not recorded). Some clones in this sample may be carry-over from other donors' samples. Sequencing used cultured PBMCs, obtained from culture after CMV antigen stimulation. The CDR3 DNA is TGCAGTGCTAGGCCTAGCGGGAGCTACGAGCAGTACTTC. Its translation is CSARPSGSYEQYF.